The 7 T cell receptor beta chains below all came from one sample that was sequenced in a study of radiotherapy plus CTLA-4 blockade in lung cancer. Repertoires were generated with immunoSEQ multiplex PCR, while TCRdb's copy carries only in-frame clones and drops some. The sample holds 45,000 or so clones, less than 85% seen once. Material: peripheral blood, obtained from a patient treated with radiotherapy plus ipilimumab. The receptors come from a human donor with non-small cell lung cancer who had stable disease on radiotherapy plus ipilimumab.

This chain uses TRBV5-1 with TRBJ1-2, with D possibly being TRBD1 (5 bases). Looked up from germline, CDR1 is SGHRS and CDR2 is YFSETQ. The CDR3 is made up of 15 amino acids. Deletions cut 4 bases from V and 2 bases from J, with 15 bases between. DNA for the CDR3: TGCGCCAGCAGCGATTCGGGACGGCTGAACTATGGCTACACCTTC. The encoded protein is CASSDSGRLNYGYTF.

This clone was detected once. The chain employs TRBV30 and TRBJ1-2, with 7 bases that match TRBD1. Germline lookup yields CDR1 GTSNPN and CDR2 SVGIG (reference sequence). Trimming cost V 3 bases and J 4 bases; bases outside gene matches: 8. This CDR3 contains 14 residues. The CDR3 nucleotides are TGTGCCTGGAGCCCCAAGGACAGGAGCTATGGCTACACCTTC. This codes for CAWSPKDRSYGYTF.

V and J are TRBV5-1 and TRBJ1-1; a weak D match, TRBD1 (5 bases). V was pared by 0 bases and J by 4 bases, with 10 bases between. CDR3 length: 14 amino acids. Germline values: CDR1 SGHRS, CDR2 YFSETQ. CDR3 nucleotide sequence: TGCGCCAGCAGCTTGGCGGGGGGGACCACTGAAGCTTTCTTT. As protein: CASSLAGGTTEAFF.

The V and J genes are TRBV27 and TRBJ2-7; D is unclear. CDR1 MNHEY and CDR2 SMNVEV come from the germline V gene (reference sequence). The germline V and J ends were trimmed by 8 bases and 3 bases, with 20 bases remaining between them. The CDR3 contains 15 residues. In DNA form, the CDR3 reads TGTGCCAGCGGCCTGGGAACTCCCTTCTACTACGAGCAGTACTTC. Translating gives CASGLGTPFYYEQYF.

In regard to this clone: This CDR3 is also generated by other DNA sequences in the sample. V and J are TRBV13 and TRBJ1-5; no clear D gene. Germline values: CDR1 PRHDT, CDR2 FYEKMQ (reference sequence). The V gene lost 0 bases and the J gene lost 4 bases, with 7 bases spanning the gap. This CDR3 has 14 residues. For the CDR3, the DNA is TGTGCCAGCAGCTTAGGCCGAGGGAATCAGCCCCAGCATTTT. Protein product: CASSLGRGNQPQHF.

The V gene is TRBV4-1, the J gene TRBJ1-6; TRBD1 is a possible D gene (5 bases). The CDR3 runs to 13 residues. Deletions cut 3 bases from V and 8 bases from J, with 8 bases between. CDR1 is MGHRA, CDR2 YSYEKL, per germline. The CDR3 nucleotides are TGCGCCAGCAGCCAGGGGGGGGATTCACCCCTCCACTTT. Protein: CASSQGGDSPLHF.

The chain joins TRBV9 to TRBJ2-2; 7 nucleotides line up with TRBD1. Trimming cost V 7 bases and J 1 base; bases outside gene matches: 16. The germline V gene encodes CDR1 SGDLS and CDR2 YYNGEE. This CDR3 has 18 residues. The CDR3 here is CASPALNRDSGNTGELFF. CDR3 sequence (DNA): TGTGCCAGCCCCGCTCTAAACCGGGACAGTGGGAACACCGGGGAGCTGTTTTTT. The full variable domain, with the rest looked up from reference TRBV9 and TRBJ2-2, is DSGVTQTPKHLITATGQRVTLRCSPRSGDLSVYWYQQSLDQGLQFLIQYYNGEERAKGNILERFSAQQFPDLHSELNLSSLELGDSALYFCASPALNRDSGNTGELFFGEGSRLTVL.